This passage covers 5 T cell receptor beta chains from one sample sequenced in a study of immune evolution from preneoplasia to lung adenocarcinoma. The repertoire was sequenced with immunoSEQ multiplex PCR; TCRdb's copy has only in-frame clones and lacks some. The data contain under 9,500 clones, 70% to 80% of them seen just once; the ten biggest clones take up more than 8%. Sequencing input: FFPE minimally invasive lung adenocarcinoma tissue. These receptors came from a person aged 65 to 85 with lung adenocarcinoma.

V gene TRBV5-4 combines with J gene TRBJ1-2; D unclear. V was cut by 5 bases and J by 8 bases, with 13 bases left in between. CDR3 length equals 12 residues. Germline V lookup: CDR1 SGHNT, CDR2 YYREEE (reference sequence). The CDR3 nucleotides read TGTGCCAGCAGTCTTGACACTTACGGCTACACCTTC. This sequence encodes CASSLDTYGYTF.

This clone has a single count. This chain links TRBV20-1 with TRBJ2-1; D gene unclear. The CDR3 extends over 11 amino acids. From germline, CDR1 is DFQATT and CDR2 SNEGSKA (reference sequence). Trimming removed 6 bases from V and 6 bases from J, with 9 bases in between. CDR3 sequence: CSAPQGNEQFF. The CDR3, as DNA: TGCAGTGCCCCCCAAGGCAATGAGCAGTTCTTC.

The CDR3 region has the DNA TGTGCCAGCAGTGCCGCCGGGGGCCCCTACGAGCAGTACTTC. Its protein product is CASSAAGGPYEQYF. The chain employs TRBV27 and TRBJ2-7; possibly TRBD1 or TRBD2 for D (6 bases each). Trimming took off 5 bases at V and 2 bases at J, with 13 bases between the two ends. Germline V gene data show CDR1 as MNHEY and CDR2 as SMNVEV (reference sequence). This CDR3 contains 14 residues.

This chain connects TRBV29-1 to TRBJ2-7; the match to TRBD2 covers 9 bases. This CDR3 is built from 17 residues. Trimming at V came to 0 bases and at J to 3 bases, leaving 12 bases not matched to a gene. Germline V gives CDR1 SQVTM, CDR2 ANQGSEA. The CDR3 sequence is CSVEDRAGREGRYEQYF. CDR3 coding DNA: TGCAGCGTTGAAGATCGGGCCGGGCGGGAGGGCCGCTACGAGCAGTACTTC.

The V and J genes are TRBV20-1 and TRBJ2-7; no reliable D call. V lost 4 bases to trimming and J lost 9 bases, with 10 bases between them. Germline-derived CDR1 and CDR2 are DFQATT and SNEGSKA (reference sequence). The CDR3 totals 10 residues. This CDR3 reads CSATSTGQYF. Here the CDR3 DNA reads TGCAGTGCTACTTCGACGGGGCAGTACTTC.